The T cell receptor beta chain under discussion was sequenced for a study of shared clonotypes between healthy human individuals. General observations from the study: Investigators expected sequencing depth to affect clonotype sharing among donors. In general, naive subsets displayed greater estimated richness than memory subsets did.

V was clipped by 1 base and J by 2 bases; unmatched bases: 4. There are 16 residues in the CDR3. Germline CDR1 ENHRY, CDR2 SYGVKD. To note about this clone: Its antigen is not known.

At a deep level, the assay was run. The assay was immunoSEQ multiplex PCR, and TCRdb's table has in-frame clones only and misses some. The table has 180,000 or so clones, around 93% seen once. V usage is TRBV10-3 and J usage is TRBJ2-3; 9 bases align to TRBD2. The sequencing sample was made of naive CD4+ T cells sorted from blood. Subset given: CD45RA+ positively selected. This sequence originates from a woman younger than 45 in good health. The CDR3 DNA reads TGTGCCATCAGTGAGTTTGCGGGAGGGCTCACAGATACGCAGTATTTT. It yields the protein CAISEFAGGLTDTQYF.